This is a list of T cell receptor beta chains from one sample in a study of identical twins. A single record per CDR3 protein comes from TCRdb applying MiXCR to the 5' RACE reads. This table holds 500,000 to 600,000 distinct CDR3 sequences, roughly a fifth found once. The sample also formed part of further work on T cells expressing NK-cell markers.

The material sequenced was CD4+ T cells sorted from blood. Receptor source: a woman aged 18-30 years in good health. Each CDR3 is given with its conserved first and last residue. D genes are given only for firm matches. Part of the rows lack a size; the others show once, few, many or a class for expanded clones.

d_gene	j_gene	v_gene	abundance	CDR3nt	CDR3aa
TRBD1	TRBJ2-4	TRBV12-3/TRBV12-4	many	TGTGCCAGCAGTCTCCTTGGCTCGACAGGGATTGAAAACATTCAGTACTTC	CASSLLGSTGIENIQYF
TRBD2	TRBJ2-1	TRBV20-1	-	TGCAGTGCTAGTCTAGCGGGGGGAAAGACCTACAATGAGCAGTTCTTC	CSASLAGGKTYNEQFF
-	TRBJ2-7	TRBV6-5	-	TGTGCCAGCAGCCCCCGATATAGTGAGCAGTACTTC	CASSPRYSEQYF
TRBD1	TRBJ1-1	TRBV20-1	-	TGCAGTGCTTTAGGGACAGGGAACCCTGAAGCTTTCTTT	CSALGTGNPEAFF
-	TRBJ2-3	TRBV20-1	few	TGCAGTGCTAAACCAGGGGGGGATACGCAGTATTTT	CSAKPGGDTQYF
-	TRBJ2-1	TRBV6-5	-	TGTGCCAGCAGTTCGAGGATCGCGGGACGGTTCAATGAGCAGTTCTTC	CASSSRIAGRFNEQFF
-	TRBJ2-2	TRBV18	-	TGTGCCAGCTCACCACAGGGGAACGGGGAGCTGTTTTTT	CASSPQGNGELFF
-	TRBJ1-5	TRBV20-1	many	TGCAGTGCTACCTTCTTAAATCAGCCCCAGCATTTT	CSATFLNQPQHF
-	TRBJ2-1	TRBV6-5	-	TGTGCCAGCAGTTTATTGGACGTATCCAATGAGCAGTTCTTC	CASSLLDVSNEQFF
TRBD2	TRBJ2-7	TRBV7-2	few	TGTGCCAGCAGCTTACAGACTAGCGGGGGTTACGAGCAGTACTTC	CASSLQTSGGYEQYF
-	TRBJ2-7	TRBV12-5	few	TGTGCTAGTGGTTTGGTACTTGGAGAGGGCGCCTACGAGCAGTACTTC	CASGLVLGEGAYEQYF
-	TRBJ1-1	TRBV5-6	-	TGTGCCAGCAGCTCGGATGTAAGGGGCTCGAACACTGAAGCTTTCTTT	CASSSDVRGSNTEAFF
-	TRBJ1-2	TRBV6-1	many	TGTGCCAGCAGTCCAGCAACTAACTATGGCTACACCTTC	CASSPATNYGYTF
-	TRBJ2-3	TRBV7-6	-	TGTGCCAGCAGCTTAGGAAGGTCAAAGACGCAGTATTTT	CASSLGRSKTQYF
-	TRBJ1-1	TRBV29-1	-	TGCAGCGTGGACAGTGCCATGAACACTGAAGCTTTCTTT	CSVDSAMNTEAFF
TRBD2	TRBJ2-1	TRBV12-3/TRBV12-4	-	TGTGCCAGCAGTTTAGGACCTAGCGGGAGGAACTCCTACAATGAGCAGTTCTTC	CASSLGPSGRNSYNEQFF
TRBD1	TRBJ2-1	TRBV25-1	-	TGTGCCAGCAGCCACCGACCCGGGACAGGGAGTAATGAGCAGTTCTTC	CASSHRPGTGSNEQFF
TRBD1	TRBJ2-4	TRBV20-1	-	TGCAGTGCTAGAGGGCAGGGGGCCCCAAACATTCAGTACTTC	CSARGQGAPNIQYF
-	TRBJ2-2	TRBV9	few	TGTGCCAGCAGCGCGACCGGACAGAACACCGGGGAGCTGTTTTTT	CASSATGQNTGELFF
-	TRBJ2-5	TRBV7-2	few	TGTGCCAGCAGACAACAGGGTCTGGAGACCCAGTACTTC	CASRQQGLETQYF
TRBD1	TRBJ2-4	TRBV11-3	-	TGTGCCAGCGACGCAACAGGGACAGGGGACATTCAGTACTTC	CASDATGTGDIQYF
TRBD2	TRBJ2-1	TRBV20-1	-	TGCAGTGCTGGGACTAGTACTGAGCAGTTCTTC	CSAGTSTEQFF
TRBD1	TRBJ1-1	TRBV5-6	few	TGTGCCAGCAGTTTCGGCCGGGACAGACATCTTGAAGCTTTCTTT	CASSFGRDRHLEAFF
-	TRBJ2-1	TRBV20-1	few	TGCAGTGCTAGAGATGGAGGTCGGGGACCCTACAATGAGCAGTTCTTC	CSARDGGRGPYNEQFF
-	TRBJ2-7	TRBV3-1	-	TGTGCCAGCAGCCCCGGCGACTCGGCAGGCAATCATCGGTACTTC	CASSPGDSAGNHRYF
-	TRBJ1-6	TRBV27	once	TGTGCCAGCAGTGCGGGACACCGACTCCACTTT	CASSAGHRLHF
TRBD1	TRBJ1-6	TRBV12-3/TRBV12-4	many	TGTGCCAGCAGAACTCAGGGGGCCCGTTCACCCCTCCACTTT	CASRTQGARSPLHF
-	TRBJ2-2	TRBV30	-	TGTGCCTGGACAGGGCCGAACACCGGGGAGCTGTTTTTT	CAWTGPNTGELFF
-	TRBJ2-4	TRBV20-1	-	TGCAGTGCTAGCGGGGTAGCCAAAAACATTCAGTACTTC	CSASGVAKNIQYF
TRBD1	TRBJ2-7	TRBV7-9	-	TGTGCCAGCAGCCGGGACAGGTCAACCTACGAGCAGTACTTC	CASSRDRSTYEQYF
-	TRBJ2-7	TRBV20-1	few	TGCAGTGCTAGCCGAGGGGACGAGCAGTACTTC	CSASRGDEQYF
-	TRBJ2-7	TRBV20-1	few	TGCAGTGCCCGCGCATGGAACGAGCAGTACTTC	CSARAWNEQYF
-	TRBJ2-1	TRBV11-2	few	TGTGCCAGCAGCTTTATGCGGGATGTCCCGTTCTTC	CASSFMRDVPFF
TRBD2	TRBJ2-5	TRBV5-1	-	TGCGCCAGCAGCGTCGCTAGCGGGGGGCGAGAGACCCAGTACTTC	CASSVASGGRETQYF
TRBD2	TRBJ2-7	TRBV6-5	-	TGTGCCAGCAGTTACTTGGCCGGGGGGGCCCGTTTTTCTAGGGAGCAGTACTTC	CASSYLAGGARFSREQYF
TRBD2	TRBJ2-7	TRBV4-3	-	TGCGCCAGCAGCCAAGACACGGGGGGAGCCTACGAGCAGTACTTC	CASSQDTGGAYEQYF
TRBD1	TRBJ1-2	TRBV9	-	TGTGCCAGCAGCGTAGACGGGACAGGGTATGGCTACACCTTC	CASSVDGTGYGYTF
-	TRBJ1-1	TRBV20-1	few	TGCAGTGCTAGCAAGGACACTGAAGCTTTCTTT	CSASKDTEAFF
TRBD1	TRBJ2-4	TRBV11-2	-	TGTGCCAGCAGCTCCGGACAGGGGACGTACATTCAGTACTTC	CASSSGQGTYIQYF
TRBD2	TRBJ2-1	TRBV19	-	TGTGCCAGTAGAGAATCAGCGGGAGAGTTTGCCTCGGATGAGCAGTTCTTC	CASRESAGEFASDEQFF
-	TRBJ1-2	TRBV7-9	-	TGTGCCAGCAGCTTCGCAACCCAGGGGAACTATGGCTACACCTTC	CASSFATQGNYGYTF
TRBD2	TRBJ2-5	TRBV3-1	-	TGTGCCAGCAGCCAAGGGCCGGGACTAGCGGGGGGAAGAAAAGAGACCCAGTACTTC	CASSQGPGLAGGRKETQYF
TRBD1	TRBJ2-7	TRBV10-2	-	TGCGCCAGCAGTGACCAATTGGGACAGGTCTACGAGCAGTACTTC	CASSDQLGQVYEQYF
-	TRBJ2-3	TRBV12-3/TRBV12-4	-	TGTGCCAGCAGTTCATCAGGGGTGGTAACAGATACGCAGTATTTT	CASSSSGVVTDTQYF
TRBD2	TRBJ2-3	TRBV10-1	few	TGCGCCAGCAGTGCCGGACTAGCGGGGGACCTACCGGATACGCAGTATTTT	CASSAGLAGDLPDTQYF
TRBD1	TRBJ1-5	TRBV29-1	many	TGCAGCCCTTACAGGGGGCGAAAGAGCAATCAGCCCCAGCATTTT	CSPYRGRKSNQPQHF
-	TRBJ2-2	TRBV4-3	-	TGCGCCAGCAGCCAAGATCCAAGAGGGGATCCCACCGGGGAGCTGTTTTTT	CASSQDPRGDPTGELFF
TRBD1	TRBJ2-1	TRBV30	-	TGTGCCTGGAGTCGGAGAGGGGGCCGGAATGAGCAGTTCTTC	CAWSRRGGRNEQFF
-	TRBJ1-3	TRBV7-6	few	TGTGCCAGCAGCACCCTGCCAGGCTCTGGAAACACCATATATTTT	CASSTLPGSGNTIYF
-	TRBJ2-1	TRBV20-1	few	TGCAGTGCTAGAGCGTACGAGGGGCTGGGAAATGAGCAGTTCTTC	CSARAYEGLGNEQFF
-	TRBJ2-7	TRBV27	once	TGTGCCAGCAGCTCTGACCGGAGAACCTACGAGCAGTACTTC	CASSSDRRTYEQYF
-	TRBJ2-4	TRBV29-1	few	TGCAGCGGGAGAACAGCAAACATTCAGTACTTC	CSGRTANIQYF
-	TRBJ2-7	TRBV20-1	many	TGCAGTGCTGCTGCCGTGGGAGCCTCCTACGAGCAGTACTTC	CSAAAVGASYEQYF
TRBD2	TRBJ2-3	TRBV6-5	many	TGTGCCAGCAGTTCTCCGGCTAAGCGGGAGAGGGATACGCAGTATTTT	CASSSPAKRERDTQYF
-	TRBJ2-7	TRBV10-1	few	TGCGCCAGCTCCAAAACTATCGAGGGCGAGCAGTACTTC	CASSKTIEGEQYF
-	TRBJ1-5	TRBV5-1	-	TGCGCCAGCAGTCCGGATTTCAATCAGCCCCAGCATTTT	CASSPDFNQPQHF
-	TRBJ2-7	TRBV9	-	TGTGCCAGCAGCGCCCGGGAACTGTCCTACGAGCAGTACTTC	CASSARELSYEQYF
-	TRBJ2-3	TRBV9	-	TGTGCCAGCAGCCACAGCCGAATATCGACAGATACGCAGTATTTT	CASSHSRISTDTQYF
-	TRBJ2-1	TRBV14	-	TGTGCCAGCAGCCACTACGGGGCAGGGAGGAATGAGCAGTTCTTC	CASSHYGAGRNEQFF
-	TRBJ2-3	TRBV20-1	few	TGCAGTGCCCTAGGGTCTGATACGCAGTATTTT	CSALGSDTQYF